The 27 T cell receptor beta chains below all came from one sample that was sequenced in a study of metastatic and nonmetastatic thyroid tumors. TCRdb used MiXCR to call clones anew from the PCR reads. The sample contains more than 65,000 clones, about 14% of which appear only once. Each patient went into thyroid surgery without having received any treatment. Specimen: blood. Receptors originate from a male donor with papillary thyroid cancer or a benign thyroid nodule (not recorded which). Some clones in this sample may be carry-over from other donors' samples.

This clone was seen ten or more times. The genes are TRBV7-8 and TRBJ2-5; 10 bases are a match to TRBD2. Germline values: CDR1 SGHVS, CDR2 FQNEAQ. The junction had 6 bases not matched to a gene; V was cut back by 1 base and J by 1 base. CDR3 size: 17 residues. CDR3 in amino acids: CASSLVVTSGTQETQYF. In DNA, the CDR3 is TGTGCCAGCAGCTTAGTTGTCACTAGCGGGACCCAAGAGACCCAGTACTTC. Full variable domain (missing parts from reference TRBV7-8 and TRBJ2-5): GAGVSQSPRYKVAKRGQDVALRCDPISGHVSLFWYQQALGQGPEFLTYFQNEAQLDKSGLPSDRFFAERPEGSVSTLKIQRTQQEDSAVYLCASSLVVTSGTQETQYFGPGTRLLVL.

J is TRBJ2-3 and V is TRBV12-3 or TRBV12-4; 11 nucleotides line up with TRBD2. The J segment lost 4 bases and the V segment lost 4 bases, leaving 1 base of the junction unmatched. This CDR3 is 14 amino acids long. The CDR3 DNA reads TGTGCCAGCAGTTATAGCGGGGGGGCAGATACGCAGTATTTT. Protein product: CASSYSGGADTQYF.

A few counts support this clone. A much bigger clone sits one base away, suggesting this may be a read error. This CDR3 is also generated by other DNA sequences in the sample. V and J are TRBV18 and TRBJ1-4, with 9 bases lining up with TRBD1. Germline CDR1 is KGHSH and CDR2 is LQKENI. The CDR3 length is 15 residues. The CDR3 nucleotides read TGTGCCAGCTCACCGCCGGGACAGGGAGGCGAAAAGCTGTTTTTT. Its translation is CASSPPGQGGEKLFF. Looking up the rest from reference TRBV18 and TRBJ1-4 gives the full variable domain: NAGVMQNPRHLVRRRGQEARLRCSPMKGHSHVYWYRQLPEEGLKFMVYLQKENIIDESGMPKERFSAEFPKEGPSILRIQQVVRGDSAAYFCASSPPGQGGEKLFFGSGTQLSVL.

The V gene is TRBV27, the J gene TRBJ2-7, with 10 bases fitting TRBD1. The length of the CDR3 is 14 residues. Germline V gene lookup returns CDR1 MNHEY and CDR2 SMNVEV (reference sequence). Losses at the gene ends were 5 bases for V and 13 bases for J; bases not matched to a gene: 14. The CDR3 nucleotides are TGTGCCAGCAGTCGACAGGGGGCTCTGTACGAACATTACTTC. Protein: CASSRQGALYEHYF.

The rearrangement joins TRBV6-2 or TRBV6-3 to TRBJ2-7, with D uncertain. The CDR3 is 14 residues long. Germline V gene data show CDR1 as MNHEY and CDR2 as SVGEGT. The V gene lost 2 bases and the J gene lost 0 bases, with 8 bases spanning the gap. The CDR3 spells CASSYPLLSYEQYF. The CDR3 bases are TGTGCCAGCAGTTACCCGTTACTCTCCTACGAGCAGTACTTC.

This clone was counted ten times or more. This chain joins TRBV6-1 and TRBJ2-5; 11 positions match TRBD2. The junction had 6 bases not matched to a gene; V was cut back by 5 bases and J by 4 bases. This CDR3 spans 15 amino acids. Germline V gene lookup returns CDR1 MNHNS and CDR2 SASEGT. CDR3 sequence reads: CASSLLAGDGETQYF. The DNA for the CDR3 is TGTGCCAGCAGTTTACTAGCGGGAGATGGAGAGACCCAGTACTTC.

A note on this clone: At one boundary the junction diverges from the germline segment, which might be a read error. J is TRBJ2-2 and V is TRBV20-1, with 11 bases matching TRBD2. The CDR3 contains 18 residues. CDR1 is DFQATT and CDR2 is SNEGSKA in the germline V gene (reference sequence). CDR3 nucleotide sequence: TGCAGTGCCATCGGGTCTGCTAGCGGGAGGACCAACACCGTGGAGCTGTTTTTT. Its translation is CSAIGSASGRTNTVELFF.

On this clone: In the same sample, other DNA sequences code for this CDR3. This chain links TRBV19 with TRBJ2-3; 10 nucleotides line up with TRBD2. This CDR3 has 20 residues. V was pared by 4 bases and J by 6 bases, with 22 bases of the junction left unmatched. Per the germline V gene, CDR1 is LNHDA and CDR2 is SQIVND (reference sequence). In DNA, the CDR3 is TGTGCCAGTAGTACACCGCTCTCTCTAGCGGGAGTACGGTTAGAGGATACGCAGTATTTT. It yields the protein CASSTPLSLAGVRLEDTQYF.

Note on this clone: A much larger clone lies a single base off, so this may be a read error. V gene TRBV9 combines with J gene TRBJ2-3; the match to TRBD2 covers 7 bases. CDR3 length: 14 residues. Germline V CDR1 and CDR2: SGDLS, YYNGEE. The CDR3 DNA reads TGTGCCAGCAGCGAAAGCGGGACCACATATACGCAGTATTTT. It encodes CASSESGTTYTQYF. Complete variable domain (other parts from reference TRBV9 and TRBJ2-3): DSGVTQTPKHLITATGQRVTLRCSPRSGDLSVYWYQQSLDQGLQFLIQYYNGEERAKGNILERFSAQQFPDLHSELNLSSLELGDSALYFCASSESGTTYTQYFGPGTRLTVL.

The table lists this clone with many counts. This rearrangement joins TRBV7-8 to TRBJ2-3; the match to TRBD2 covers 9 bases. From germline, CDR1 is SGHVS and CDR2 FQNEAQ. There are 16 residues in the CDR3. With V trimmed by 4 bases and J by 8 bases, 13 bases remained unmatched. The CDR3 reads CASSSGMLAGWGTQYF. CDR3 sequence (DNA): TGTGCCAGCAGCTCCGGGATGCTAGCGGGATGGGGTACGCAGTATTTT.

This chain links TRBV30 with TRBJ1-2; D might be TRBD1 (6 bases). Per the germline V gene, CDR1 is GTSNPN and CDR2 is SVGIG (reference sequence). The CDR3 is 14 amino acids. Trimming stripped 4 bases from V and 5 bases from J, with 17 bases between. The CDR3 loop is CAWTRGGPRYGYTF. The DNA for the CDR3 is TGTGCCTGGACCAGGGGCGGCCCAAGATATGGCTACACCTTC. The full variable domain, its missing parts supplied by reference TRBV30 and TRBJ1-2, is SQTIHQWPATLVQPVGSPLSLECTVEGTSNPNLYWYRQAAGRGLQLLFYSVGIGQISSEVPQNLSASRPQDRQFILSSKKLLLSDSGFYLCAWTRGGPRYGYTFGSGTRLTVV.

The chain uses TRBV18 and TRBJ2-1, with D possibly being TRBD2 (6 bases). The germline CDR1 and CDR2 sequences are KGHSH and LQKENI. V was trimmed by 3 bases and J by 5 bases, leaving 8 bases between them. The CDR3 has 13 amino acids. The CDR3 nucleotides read TGTGCCAGCTCACCCGGCGGGGACAATGAGCAGTTCTTC. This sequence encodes CASSPGGDNEQFF.

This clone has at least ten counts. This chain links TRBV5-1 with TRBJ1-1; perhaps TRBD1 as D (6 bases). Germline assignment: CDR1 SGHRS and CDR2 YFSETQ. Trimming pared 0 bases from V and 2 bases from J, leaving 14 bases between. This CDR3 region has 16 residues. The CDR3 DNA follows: TGCGCCAGCAGCTTGGCGACAGGTGGATTTAACACTGAAGCTTTCTTT. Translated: CASSLATGGFNTEAFF.

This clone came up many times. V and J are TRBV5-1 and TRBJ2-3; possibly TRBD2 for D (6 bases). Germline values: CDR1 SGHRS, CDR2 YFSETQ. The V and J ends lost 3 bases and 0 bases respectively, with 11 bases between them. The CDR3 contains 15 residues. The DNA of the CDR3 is TGCGCCAGCAGCTCGGGAGACACTAGCACAGATACGCAGTATTTT. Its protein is CASSSGDTSTDTQYF. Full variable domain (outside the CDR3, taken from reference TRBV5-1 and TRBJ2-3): KAGVTQTPRYLIKTRGQQVTLSCSPISGHRSVSWYQQTPGQGLQFLFEYFSETQRNKGNFPGRFSGRQFSNSRSEMNVSTLELGDSALYLCASSSGDTSTDTQYFGPGTRLTVL.

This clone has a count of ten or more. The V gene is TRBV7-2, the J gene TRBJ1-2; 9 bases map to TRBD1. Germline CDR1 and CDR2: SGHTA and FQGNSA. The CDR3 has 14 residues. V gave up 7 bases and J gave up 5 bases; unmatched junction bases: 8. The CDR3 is CASNFGDRVYGYTF. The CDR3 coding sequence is TGTGCCAGCAACTTCGGGGACAGGGTGTATGGCTACACCTTC.

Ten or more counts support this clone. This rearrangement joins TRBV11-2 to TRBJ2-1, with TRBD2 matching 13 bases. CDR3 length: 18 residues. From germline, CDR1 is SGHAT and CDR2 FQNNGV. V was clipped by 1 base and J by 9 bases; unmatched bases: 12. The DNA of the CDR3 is TGTGCCAGCAGCTTAGGAAATGTACTAGCGGGAGGGCCTGGTGAGCAGTTCTTC. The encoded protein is CASSLGNVLAGGPGEQFF.

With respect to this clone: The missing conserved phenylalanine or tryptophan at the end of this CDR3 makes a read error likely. CDR3 in DNA: TGTGCCAGCAGCTTTCTAGCGGGAGAAGCCTCATACGAGCAGTACCTC. Protein product: CASSFLAGEASYEQYL. V and J are TRBV28 and TRBJ2-7; 10 bases fit TRBD2. This CDR3 has 16 residues. After removal of 6 bases from V and 4 bases from J, the junction contained 12 bases not matched to a gene. CDR1 is MDHEN and CDR2 is SYDVKM in the germline V gene.

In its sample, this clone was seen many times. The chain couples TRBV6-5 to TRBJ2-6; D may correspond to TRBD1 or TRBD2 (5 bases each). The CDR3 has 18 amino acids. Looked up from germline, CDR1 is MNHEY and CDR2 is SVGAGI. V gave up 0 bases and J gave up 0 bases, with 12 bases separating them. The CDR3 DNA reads TGTGCCAGCAGTTACTCGAATTCTGGGGGCTCTGGGGCCAACGTCCTGACTTTC. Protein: CASSYSNSGGSGANVLTF.

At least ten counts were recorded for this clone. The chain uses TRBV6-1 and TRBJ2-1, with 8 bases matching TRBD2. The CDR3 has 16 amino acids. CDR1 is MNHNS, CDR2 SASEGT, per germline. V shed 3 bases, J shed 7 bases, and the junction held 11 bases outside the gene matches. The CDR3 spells CASSEGRTSPGNEQFF. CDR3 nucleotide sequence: TGTGCCAGCAGTGAGGGCCGGACTAGCCCTGGGAATGAGCAGTTCTTC.

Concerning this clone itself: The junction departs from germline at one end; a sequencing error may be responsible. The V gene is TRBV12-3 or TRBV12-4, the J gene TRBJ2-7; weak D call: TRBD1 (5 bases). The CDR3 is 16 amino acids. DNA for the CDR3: TGTGCCAGCAGTTTGGGGCTTGTGGGGATAGTCTACGAACAGTACTTC. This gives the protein CASSLGLVGIVYEQYF.

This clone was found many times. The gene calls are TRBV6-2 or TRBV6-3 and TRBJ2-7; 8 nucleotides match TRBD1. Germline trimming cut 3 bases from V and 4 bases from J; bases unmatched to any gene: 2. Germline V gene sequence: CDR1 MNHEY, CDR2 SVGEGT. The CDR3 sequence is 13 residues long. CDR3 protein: CASSYRTGYEQYF. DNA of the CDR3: TGTGCCAGCAGTTATCGGACAGGGTACGAGCAGTACTTC.

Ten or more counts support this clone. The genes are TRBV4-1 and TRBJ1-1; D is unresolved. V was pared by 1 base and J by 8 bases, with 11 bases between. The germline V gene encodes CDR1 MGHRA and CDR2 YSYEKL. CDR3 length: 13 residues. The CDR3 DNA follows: TGCGCCAGCAGCCAAGTCCGGCAATCCGAAGCTTTCTTT. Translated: CASSQVRQSEAFF.

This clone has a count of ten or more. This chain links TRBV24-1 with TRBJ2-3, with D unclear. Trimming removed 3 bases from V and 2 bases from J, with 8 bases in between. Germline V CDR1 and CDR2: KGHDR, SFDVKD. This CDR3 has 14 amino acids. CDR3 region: CATSDTRSTDTQYF. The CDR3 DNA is TGTGCCACCAGTGATACGAGATCCACAGATACGCAGTATTTT.

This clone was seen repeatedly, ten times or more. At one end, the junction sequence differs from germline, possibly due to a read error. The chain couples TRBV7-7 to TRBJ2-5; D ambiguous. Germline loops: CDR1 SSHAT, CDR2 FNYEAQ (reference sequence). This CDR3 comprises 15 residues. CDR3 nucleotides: TGTGCTAGCAGCCGCTCCACGACTGGGCAAGAGACCCAGTACTTC. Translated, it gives CASSRSTTGQETQYF.

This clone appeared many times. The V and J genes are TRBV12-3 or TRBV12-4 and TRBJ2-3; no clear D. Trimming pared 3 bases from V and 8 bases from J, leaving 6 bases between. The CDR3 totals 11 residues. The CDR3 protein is CASSFDFTQYF. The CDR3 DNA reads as TGTGCCAGCAGTTTCGATTTTACGCAGTATTTT.

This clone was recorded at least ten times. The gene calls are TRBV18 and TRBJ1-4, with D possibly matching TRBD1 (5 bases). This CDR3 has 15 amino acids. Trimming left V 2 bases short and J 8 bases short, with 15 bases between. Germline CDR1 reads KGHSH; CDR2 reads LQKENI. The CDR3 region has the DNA TGTGCCAGCTCACCAGGAGCTGGGGGATTCGAAAAACTGTTTTTT. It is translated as CASSPGAGGFEKLFF.

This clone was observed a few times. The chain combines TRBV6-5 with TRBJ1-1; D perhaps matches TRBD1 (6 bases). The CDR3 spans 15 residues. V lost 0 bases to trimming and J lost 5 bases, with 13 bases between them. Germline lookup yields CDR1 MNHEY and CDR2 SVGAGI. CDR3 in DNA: TGTGCCAGCAGTTACTCAAGTTTTAGGGGGACTGAAGCTTTCTTT. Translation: CASSYSSFRGTEAFF.